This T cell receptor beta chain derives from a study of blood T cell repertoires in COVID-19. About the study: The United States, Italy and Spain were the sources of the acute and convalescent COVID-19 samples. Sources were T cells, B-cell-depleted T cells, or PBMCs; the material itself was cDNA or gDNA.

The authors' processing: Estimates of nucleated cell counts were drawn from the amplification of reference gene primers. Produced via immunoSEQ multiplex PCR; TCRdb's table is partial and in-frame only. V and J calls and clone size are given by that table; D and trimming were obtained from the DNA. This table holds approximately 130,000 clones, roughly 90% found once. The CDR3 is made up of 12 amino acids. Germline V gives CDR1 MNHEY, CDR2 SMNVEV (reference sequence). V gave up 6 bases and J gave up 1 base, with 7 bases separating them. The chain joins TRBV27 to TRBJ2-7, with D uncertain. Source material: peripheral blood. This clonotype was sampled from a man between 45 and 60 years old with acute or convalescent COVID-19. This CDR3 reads CASSSQSYEQYF. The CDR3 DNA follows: TGTGCCAGCAGCTCACAGTCCTACGAGCAGTACTTC.